These 8 T cell receptor beta chains originate from one sample sequenced in a study of T-cell reconstitution after alpha-beta-depleted transplantation in children. Unique molecular identifiers tagged the TCRbeta library. TCRdb ran MiXCR on the PCR reads and lists one entry per CDR3 protein. The table has some 830,000 distinct CDR3 sequences, 15% to 20% seen once. The specimen was PBMCs, mostly from graft donor cells, collected 360 days after TCRalphabeta/CD19-depleted stem cell transplant. The receptors were gathered from a male patient younger than 18 who had a stem cell transplant for acute lymphoblastic leukemia, so the T cells may come from the graft donor.

This chain uses TRBV7-8 with TRBJ1-4, with D possibly being TRBD1 (5 bases). This CDR3 comprises 18 residues. Trimming pared 1 base from V and 3 bases from J, leaving 18 bases between. Germline CDR1 SGHVS, CDR2 FQNEAQ. The CDR3 here is CASSLEEGVEEANEKLFF. CDR3 sequence (DNA): TGTGCCAGCAGCTTAGAGGAAGGGGTTGAAGAGGCTAATGAAAAACTGTTTTTT.

This clonotype was observed a few times. This rearrangement joins TRBV6-5 to TRBJ2-7, with TRBD1 matching over 8 bases. V was clipped by 3 bases and J by 5 bases; unmatched bases: 9. Germline V gene lookup returns CDR1 MNHEY and CDR2 SVGAGI. The CDR3 sequence is 15 residues long. The CDR3 loop reads CASSYYGQGRDEQYF. CDR3 nucleotides: TGTGCCAGCAGTTATTATGGACAGGGTCGGGACGAGCAGTACTTC.

The sample holds many counts of this clonotype. The rearrangement joins TRBV7-6 to TRBJ2-5, with 8 positions matching TRBD2. The CDR3 spans 17 residues. Germline lookup yields CDR1 SGHVS and CDR2 FNYEAQ. V lost 2 bases, J lost 2 bases, and 10 bases stayed unmatched. CDR3 amino acids: CASSLTGVAGFQETQYF. CDR3 in DNA: TGTGCCAGCAGCTTAACGGGGGTAGCGGGGTTTCAAGAGACCCAGTACTTC.

The chain employs TRBV7-3 and TRBJ2-5; 7 bases align to TRBD1. Germline V gene sequence: CDR1 SGHTA, CDR2 FQGTGA. J lost 0 bases, V lost 4 bases, and 8 bases had no gene match. The CDR3 consists of 16 residues. The CDR3 is CASSSPEDRYQETQYF. Here the CDR3 DNA reads TGTGCCAGCAGCTCGCCCGAGGACAGGTACCAAGAGACCCAGTACTTC.

The chain is built from TRBV7-6 and TRBJ2-5, with a tentative D call TRBD2 (5 bases). CDR1 is SGHVS, CDR2 FNYEAQ, per germline. CDR3 length equals 15 residues. V was pared by 5 bases and J by 2 bases, with 15 bases between. In nucleotides, the CDR3 is TGTGCCAGCAGCCGAAACGCGGGCCAACAAGAGACCCAGTACTTC. This codes for CASSRNAGQQETQYF.

The chain is built from TRBV9 and TRBJ2-1; the match to TRBD1 covers 7 bases. CDR3 length equals 14 residues. Germline lookup yields CDR1 SGDLS and CDR2 YYNGEE. The junction had 4 bases not matched to a gene; V was cut back by 3 bases and J by 4 bases. The CDR3 coding sequence is TGTGCCAGCAGCGCTTCGACAGGGTACAATGAGCAGTTCTTC. As protein: CASSASTGYNEQFF.

The chain combines TRBV12-3 or TRBV12-4 with TRBJ1-2; D is ambiguous. The V end lost 6 bases, the J end lost 4 bases, and 12 bases lay between the germline ends. The CDR3 is 13 residues long. CDR3 sequence (DNA): TGTGCCAGCAGGTCCATAGGATCCTATGGCTACACCTTC. It codes for CASRSIGSYGYTF.

This clonotype was found a few times. The chain uses TRBV30 and TRBJ2-1, with TRBD2 matching 12 bases. V lost 1 base to trimming and J lost 15 bases; unmatched junction nucleotides: 10. Germline-derived CDR1 and CDR2 are GTSNPN and SVGIG (reference sequence). This CDR3 region has 14 residues. This CDR3 is CAWSGLAGETGRFF. The CDR3 DNA reads as TGTGCCTGGAGTGGACTAGCGGGAGAAACGGGGAGGTTCTTC.